The 21 T cell receptor beta chains listed next were all sequenced from one sample in a study of cytomegalovirus exposure and HLA in healthy donors. Researchers ran the PCR with 60 Vbeta and 13 Jbeta primers. TCRdb's table, derived via immunoSEQ multiplex PCR, lists solely in-frame clones and lacks some. The sample holds roughly 180,000 clones, 84% seen once. The sample comprised PBMCs. The source is a man in his thirties or forties in good health and CMV-seronegative.

The V gene is TRBV28, the J gene TRBJ1-1; no clear D gene. The CDR3 is 17 amino acids. Deletions cut 5 bases from V and 0 bases from J, with 19 bases between. Germline CDR1 and CDR2: MDHEN and SYDVKM. CDR3 DNA sequence: TGTGCCAGCAGTATGGGTTTAGCCCTTGAGATGAACACTGAAGCTTTCTTT. Its protein is CASSMGLALEMNTEAFF. The complete variable domain, with remaining parts taken from reference TRBV28 and TRBJ1-1, reads DVKVTQSSRYLVKRTGEKVFLECVQDMDHENMFWYRQDPGLGLRLIYFSYDVKMKEKGDIPEGYSVSREKKERFSLILESASTNQTSMYLCASSMGLALEMNTEAFFGQGTRLTVV.

The CDR3 region has the DNA TGTGCCAGCAGCCCCCTGGGACAGTCAAATTCACCCCTCCACTTT. Its translation: CASSPLGQSNSPLHF. V and J are TRBV7-9 and TRBJ1-6; TRBD1 matches 7 bases. Trimming at V came to 5 bases and at J to 7 bases, leaving 8 bases not matched to a gene. CDR1 is SEHNR, CDR2 FQNEAQ, per germline (reference sequence). The CDR3 has 15 amino acids.

This chain uses TRBV7-5 with TRBJ1-4; the table's TRBD1 call for D was not verified on the DNA. TRBV7-5 is a documented pseudogene. The length of the CDR3 is 19 residues. The CDR3 DNA is TGTGTCAGAAGCTTAGTTTGTCAGGACAGGGGGCAGACTAATGAAAAACTGTTTTTT. Encoded protein: CVRSLVCQDRGQTNEKLFF.

The chain couples TRBV9 to TRBJ1-6, with TRBD1 identical over 8 bases. CDR1 and CDR2 (germline): SGDLS, YYNGEE. CDR3 length: 16 residues. The ends lost 4 bases at V and 6 bases at J; junction bases unmatched: 9. This CDR3 is CASSPRQGRLNSPLHF. The DNA of the CDR3 is TGTGCCAGCAGCCCCCGACAGGGGAGGCTTAATTCACCCCTCCACTTT.

V gene TRBV7-3 combines with J gene TRBJ2-7, with 9 bases fitting TRBD2. Germline V gene sequence: CDR1 SGHTA, CDR2 FQGTGA. CDR3 length: 14 residues. The J segment lost 5 bases and the V segment lost 5 bases, leaving 7 bases of the junction unmatched. The CDR3 here is CASSPLAGVNEQYF. CDR3 coding DNA: TGTGCCAGCAGCCCTTTAGCGGGAGTTAACGAGCAGTACTTC.

The chain recombines TRBV18 with TRBJ2-7; 10 nucleotides align to TRBD1. The V gene's germline CDR1 is KGHSH and CDR2 LQKENI. The CDR3 runs 15 residues. J gave up 3 bases and V 4 bases, and 6 bases lay outside the gene matches. As DNA, the CDR3 is TGTGCCAGCTCACGGGGACAGGGGCTTTACTACGAGCAGTACTTC. Translation: CASSRGQGLYYEQYF.

V usage is TRBV7-3 and J usage is TRBJ2-2, with TRBD2 identical over 8 bases. The CDR3 sequence is 15 residues long. Germline V gives CDR1 SGHTA, CDR2 FQGTGA. The V gene end was trimmed by 5 bases and the J gene end by 6 bases; junction bases not matched to a gene: 8. As DNA, the CDR3 is TGTGCCAGCAGCCAGGGGACTAGTCAGGCCGGGGAGCTGTTTTTT. It translates to CASSQGTSQAGELFF.

V and J are TRBV2 and TRBJ2-5, with D possibly TRBD1 on 5 matching bases. Per the germline V gene, CDR1 is SNHLY and CDR2 is FYNNEI. The CDR3 has 12 residues. Trimming pared 6 bases from V and 2 bases from J, leaving 7 bases between. CDR3 sequence reads: CASRYRQETQYF. CDR3 nucleotides: TGTGCCAGCAGGTACAGGCAAGAGACCCAGTACTTC.

The chain recombines TRBV28 with TRBJ1-2; D unresolved. The CDR3 runs 12 residues. Per germline, CDR1 MDHEN and CDR2 SYDVKM. V dropped 2 bases and J dropped 3 bases, with 4 bases sitting between them. Written as DNA, the CDR3 is TGTGCCAGCAGTTTAGCGGACTATGGCTACACCTTC. Amino acid sequence: CASSLADYGYTF.

This chain uses TRBV7-2 with TRBJ1-3, with TRBD1 as a possible D gene (5 bases). The CDR3 is made up of 19 amino acids. Per the germline V gene, CDR1 is SGHTA and CDR2 is FQGNSA. Trimming removed 0 bases from V and 0 bases from J, with 18 bases in between. The CDR3 here is CASSLAYRFYSTSGNTIYF. CDR3 DNA sequence: TGTGCCAGCAGCTTAGCGTACAGGTTTTACTCCACCTCTGGAAACACCATATATTTT.

The genes are TRBV28 and TRBJ2-1; 9 nucleotides line up with TRBD2. Trimming cost V 3 bases and J 8 bases; bases outside gene matches: 8. This CDR3 spans 15 amino acids. Germline lookup yields CDR1 MDHEN and CDR2 SYDVKM. The CDR3 coding sequence is TGTGCCAGCAGTTTCGGGGCTAGCGGGGTAGATGAGCAGTTCTTC. As protein: CASSFGASGVDEQFF.

V usage is TRBV4-1 and J usage is TRBJ2-1; 7 bases match TRBD2. The CDR3 covers 17 residues. Germline V gene sequence: CDR1 MGHRA, CDR2 YSYEKL. The V and J ends lost 0 bases and 4 bases, in that order; junction bases with no gene match: 9. The CDR3 protein is CASSQESGGGLYNEQFF. CDR3 coding DNA: TGCGCCAGCAGCCAAGAATCGGGCGGGGGTCTTTACAATGAGCAGTTCTTC.

J is TRBJ1-2 and V is TRBV5-4; 9 bases line up with TRBD1. Losses at the gene ends were 3 bases for V and 4 bases for J; bases not matched to a gene: 7. The CDR3 extends over 15 amino acids. Per germline, CDR1 SGHNT and CDR2 YYREEE (reference sequence). Written as DNA, the CDR3 is TGTGCCAGCAGCTCGGGACAGGGAAGGGGCTATGGCTACACCTTC. Translated, it gives CASSSGQGRGYGYTF.

The genes are TRBV6-6 and TRBJ2-2; 7 nucleotides line up with TRBD2. The CDR3 is made up of 15 amino acids. CDR1 is MNHNY and CDR2 is SVGAGI in the germline V gene (reference sequence). Trimming cost V 5 bases and J 4 bases; bases outside gene matches: 7. This CDR3 reads CASSRAGRGTGELFF. CDR3 coding DNA: TGTGCCAGCAGTCGAGCGGGGAGGGGCACCGGGGAGCTGTTTTTT.

V gene TRBV7-7 combines with J gene TRBJ2-1; 11 bases fit TRBD2. This CDR3 region has 15 residues. Germline V CDR1 and CDR2: SSHAT, FNYEAQ (reference sequence). V trimming: 1 base; J trimming: 7 bases; junction bases outside the gene matches: 3. CDR3 in DNA: TGTGCCAGCAGCTTAGGGCCTAGCGGGGGGAATGAGCAGTTCTTC. Translated: CASSLGPSGGNEQFF.

The chain is built from TRBV5-4 and TRBJ2-6; D unresolved. This CDR3 has 15 residues. From germline, CDR1 is SGHNT and CDR2 YYREEE (reference sequence). Trimming removed 0 bases from V and 0 bases from J, with 4 bases in between. The CDR3 nucleotides are TGTGCCAGCAGCTTGGTACACTCTGGGGCCAACGTCCTGACTTTC. It specifies CASSLVHSGANVLTF.

This chain links TRBV18 with TRBJ2-1; 11 bases fit TRBD1. CDR1 is KGHSH and CDR2 is LQKENI in the germline V gene. The V segment lost 3 bases and the J segment 15 bases; nucleotides outside the gene matches: 7. The CDR3 is made up of 13 amino acids. The CDR3 DNA sequence: TGTGCCAGCTCACCCTCGGACAGGGGGCAGCCGTTCTTC. Its translation is CASSPSDRGQPFF.

This clone was counted once. This sequence joins TRBV7-9 and TRBJ1-2; D remains ambiguous. The CDR3 totals 13 residues. Looked up from germline, CDR1 is SEHNR and CDR2 is FQNEAQ (reference sequence). With 1 base removed from V and 5 bases from J, the gap between germline ends came to 8 bases. This chain's CDR3 is CASSLVIAYGYTF. The CDR3 DNA reads TGTGCCAGCAGCTTAGTAATCGCGTATGGCTACACCTTC.

The CDR3: CASRKQGGGEQFF. DNA for the CDR3: TGTGCCAGCAGGAAACAGGGTGGGGGTGAGCAGTTCTTC. The chain combines TRBV6-5 with TRBJ2-1; tentative D call: TRBD1 (6 bases). The germline V gene encodes CDR1 MNHEY and CDR2 SVGAGI. V gave up 6 bases and J gave up 9 bases, with 15 bases separating them. The CDR3 is 13 residues long.

The chain links TRBV19 to TRBJ2-7; 8 bases align to TRBD1. This CDR3 spans 13 amino acids. Germline CDR1 and CDR2: LNHDA and SQIVND (reference sequence). V was pared by 11 bases and J by 6 bases, with 12 bases of the junction left unmatched. The CDR3 DNA reads as TGTGCCGCTAGGACAGGGTATTTCGCCGAGCAGTACTTC. Residues: CAARTGYFAEQYF.

The rearrangement joins TRBV7-9 to TRBJ2-5; TRBD1 might be the D (5 bases). Germline CDR1 reads SEHNR; CDR2 reads FQNEAQ (reference sequence). V lost 4 bases to trimming and J lost 0 bases, with 18 bases between them. The CDR3 is made up of 17 amino acids. Here the CDR3 DNA reads TGTGCCAGCAGCTCGACGCGGAGACAGAGATACCAAGAGACCCAGTACTTC. Its protein product is CASSSTRRQRYQETQYF.